This is a list of T cell receptor beta chains from one sample in a study of T cell responses to AZD1222 COVID-19 vaccine. TCRdb keeps only in-frame clones here, not all; method: immunoSEQ multiplex PCR. The sample shows 110,000 to 150,000 clones, just under 95% of them seen only once. The sample was peripheral blood, taken after recovery from COVID-19. The source is an adult who had recovered from COVID-19. Each CDR3 is given with its conserved first and last residue. Fields, in order: CDR3 protein, clone size, V gene, J gene, CDR3 length. The size of a clone is reported for some rows only, either as once, few or many, or as a class for expanded clones.

CSVDSGGNTEAFF,NA,TRBV29-1,TRBJ1-1,13
CASSVAGRRLAGVAGTDTQYF,once,TRBV9,TRBJ2-3,21
CTSSQAPEGTSRTDTQYF,NA,TRBV1,TRBJ2-3,18
CASSIQWRSNEQFF,NA,TRBV19,TRBJ2-1,14
CASNLDRGDTEAFF,NA,TRBV6-5,TRBJ1-1,14
CASSQDWAGAFYEQYF,NA,TRBV4-1,TRBJ2-7,16
CSVEEIQGGPGELFF,NA,TRBV29-1,TRBJ2-2,15
CASSGTGGPHSQEQYF,once,TRBV7-9,TRBJ2-7,16
CASSQGRDPYEQYF,NA,TRBV3-1/TRBV3-2,TRBJ2-7,14
CASSQDRLMLPLHF,few,TRBV4-1,TRBJ1-6,14
CASRKDREGAQETQYF,NA,TRBV2,TRBJ2-5,16